The clone carrying this TCR beta chain was detected once. TCRdb keeps only in-frame clones here, not all; method: immunoSEQ multiplex PCR. The sample records approximately 150,000 clones, 89% being singletons. The source of the sample is a study of T cell responses to AZD1222 COVID-19 vaccine. Turning to the study itself: Pooling of second doses given at about 4 or about 12 weeks was done.

This TCR was recovered from an adult in good health. Sequences were derived from peripheral blood, sampled on day 0 of AZD1222 vaccination.

The CDR3 loop reads CASSIIGGVGPEQFF. The CDR3 DNA reads as TGTGCCAGTAGTATAATTGGAGGTGTAGGACCTGAGCAGTTCTTC. The chain links TRBV19 to TRBJ2-1, with a possible D match to TRBD2 (5 bases). Germline assignment: CDR1 LNHDA and CDR2 SQIVND (reference sequence). The CDR3 runs 15 residues. Trimming shortened V by 2 bases and J by 9 bases, and 17 bases separated the two germline ends.